A single sample gave rise to the 9 T cell receptor beta chains below, sequenced in a study. TCRdb passed the RT-PCR reads through MiXCR, listing each CDR3 protein once. The table lists more than 600,000 distinct CDR3 sequences, 12% to 15% of them singletons. The material sequenced was memory CD4+ T cells from blood. Receptors were obtained from a female donor in good health, serving as a healthy control.

The rearrangement uses TRBV20-1 and TRBJ2-5; D possibly corresponds to TRBD2 (7 bases). The CDR3 length is 14 residues. V lost 3 bases and J 4 bases, leaving 15 bases between the germline ends. The germline V gene encodes CDR1 DFQATT and CDR2 SNEGSKA (reference sequence). The CDR3 DNA sequence: TGCAGTGCTAGCCAGAGGGGGGGCTTAGAGACCCAGTACTTC. Translated, it gives CSASQRGGLETQYF.

The rearrangement joins TRBV20-1 to TRBJ2-1; 11 bases match TRBD1. CDR1 is DFQATT, CDR2 SNEGSKA, per germline (reference sequence). There are 15 residues in the CDR3. V dropped 2 bases and J dropped 4; count of bases not matched to a gene: 4. Here the CDR3 DNA reads TGCAGTGCTAGAAGGACAGGGGGCAATTACAATGAGCAGTTCTTC. It codes for CSARRTGGNYNEQFF.

This clonotype was seen many times. The V and J genes are TRBV20-1 and TRBJ2-1; 7 nucleotides align to TRBD2. Per the germline V gene, CDR1 is DFQATT and CDR2 is SNEGSKA (reference sequence). Trimming cost V 6 bases and J 1 base; bases outside gene matches: 9. This CDR3 has 15 amino acids. CDR3 protein: CSAKLSGVSYNEQFF. The DNA for the CDR3 is TGCAGTGCAAAACTCAGCGGGGTATCCTACAATGAGCAGTTCTTC.

Ten or more counts support this clonotype. The CDR3, as DNA: TGTGCCACCAGCAGAGACAACTATGGCTACACCTTC. Amino acids: CATSRDNYGYTF. The chain has TRBV15 and TRBJ1-2; D uncertain. Germline CDR1 LNHNV, CDR2 YYDKDF (reference sequence). The CDR3 loop spans 12 amino acids. V gave up 0 bases and J gave up 2 bases, with 1 base separating them. Full variable domain (remainder filled in from reference TRBV15 and TRBJ1-2): DAMVIQNPRYQVTQFGKPVTLSCSQTLNHNVMYWYQQKSSQAPKLLFHYYDKDFNNEADTPDNFQSRRPNTSFCFLDIRSPGLGDTAMYLCATSRDNYGYTFGSGTRLTVV.

The rearrangement links TRBV2 to TRBJ1-2; D gene ambiguous. This CDR3 has 13 amino acids. Germline CDR1 and CDR2: SNHLY and FYNNEI. V lost 4 bases and J lost 5, with 11 bases in between. CDR3 region: CASSGQNQYGYTF. The CDR3 DNA follows: TGTGCCAGCAGTGGGCAGAACCAATATGGCTACACCTTC.

This clonotype was seen repeatedly, ten times or more. This sequence joins TRBV15 and TRBJ1-1; 8 bases align to TRBD1. The CDR3 extends over 13 amino acids. Unmatched junction bases numbered 4, after V lost 4 bases and J lost 6 bases. CDR1 and CDR2 (germline): LNHNV, YYDKDF (reference sequence). CDR3 in DNA: TGTGCCACCAGCAAGGACAGGGAAGCTGAAGCTTTCTTT. Residues: CATSKDREAEAFF.

The sample holds one count of this clonotype. V gene TRBV24-1 combines with J gene TRBJ2-1; 9 nucleotides line up with TRBD1. V was pared by 7 bases and J by 5 bases, with 8 bases of the junction left unmatched. This CDR3 spans 15 amino acids. Per the germline V gene, CDR1 is KGHDR and CDR2 is SFDVKD. The CDR3 DNA follows: TGTGCCACCAGCCCCGGGACAGGGAAGGACAATGAGCAGTTCTTC. This translates into CATSPGTGKDNEQFF.

The gene calls are TRBV4-3 and TRBJ1-2; 8 bases match TRBD1. Germline CDR1 and CDR2: LGHNA and YSLEER. The CDR3 extends over 17 amino acids. V gave up 0 bases and J gave up 7 bases; unmatched junction bases: 13. CDR3 nucleotides: TGCGCCAGCAGCCAAGAGGGGGACAGGCTTCACTATTCTGGCTACACCTTC. It yields the protein CASSQEGDRLHYSGYTF.

This clonotype has at least ten counts. This chain links TRBV29-1 with TRBJ2-1, with TRBD1 matching over 10 bases. From germline, CDR1 is SQVTM and CDR2 ANQGSEA. V dropped 4 bases and J dropped 5; count of bases not matched to a gene: 8. The CDR3 is made up of 15 amino acids. CDR3: CSVAKGQGRDNEQFF. The CDR3 bases are TGCAGCGTTGCTAAGGGACAGGGGAGGGACAATGAGCAGTTCTTC.